Listed below are T cell receptor beta chains from one sample, sequenced in a study of metastatic and nonmetastatic thyroid tumors. TCRdb reprocessed the PCR reads using MiXCR. Of tens of thousands of clones in the sample, approximately 17% were seen once. The sequencing input was blood. The receptors come from a female donor with papillary thyroid cancer or a benign thyroid nodule (not recorded which). Some clones in this sample may be carry-over from other donors' samples. Each CDR3 is given with its conserved first and last residue. A D gene is named only where the DNA matches it firmly. A row's size may be missing; if present it is once, few, many or a size class.

d_call	clone_size	v_call	cdr3_length	j_call	cdr3_nt	cdr3_aa
TRBD1	-	TRBV18	15	TRBJ2-7	TGTGCCAGCTCACGCGATCGGACAGGGGCGTTGGAGCAGTACTTC	CASSRDRTGALEQYF
TRBD1	-	TRBV6-1	15	TRBJ2-7	TGTGCCAGCAGTACATGGACAGGGAAAAGATACGAGCAGTACTTC	CASSTWTGKRYEQYF
-	-	TRBV2	14	TRBJ1-1	TGTGCCAGCAGTGAACGACACATGAACACTGAAGCTTTCTTT	CASSERHMNTEAFF
TRBD1	many	TRBV25-1	14	TRBJ2-3	TGTGCCAGCAGTGGGACAGGGGATGCAGATACGCAGTATTTT	CASSGTGDADTQYF
TRBD2	many	TRBV6-4	14	TRBJ2-3	TGTGCCAGCAGTGAGGCTAGCGGGAGAGATACGCAGTATTTT	CASSEASGRDTQYF
TRBD2	few	TRBV6-4	15	TRBJ2-7	TGTGCCAGCAGTGCACAGACTAGCGTATCCTACGAGCAGTACTTC	CASSAQTSVSYEQYF
-	large	TRBV6-2/TRBV6-3	14	TRBJ2-1	TGTGCCAGCAGTTACGGGAGCTCCTACAATGAGCAGTTCTTC	CASSYGSSYNEQFF
-	medium-sized	TRBV12-3/TRBV12-4	13	TRBJ1-5	TGTGCCAGCACCGCGGACAGCAATCAGCCCCAGCATTTT	CASTADSNQPQHF
TRBD2	-	TRBV6-2/TRBV6-3	20	TRBJ2-7	TGTGCCAGCAGTTACTCTCACTTTTGGACTAGCGGGAGGCCATCCTACGAGCAGTACTTC	CASSYSHFWTSGRPSYEQYF
TRBD2	many	TRBV5-1	15	TRBJ2-7	TGCGCCAGCAGCTACCTAGCGGGAGGGCCGGACGAGCAGTACTTC	CASSYLAGGPDEQYF
TRBD1	few	TRBV12-3/TRBV12-4	15	TRBJ2-2	TGTGCCAGCAGTTCTACAGGGGGCGACGGAGGGGAGCTGTTTTTT	CASSSTGGDGGELFF
-	many	TRBV7-2	16	TRBJ2-1	TGTGCCAGCAGCCCAAACGGGAGAGGCGCCTACAATGAGCAGTTCTTC	CASSPNGRGAYNEQFF
-	many	TRBV11-1	16	TRBJ2-7	TGTGCCAGCAGCTTAGATGGCAGGCAGCTCTCCTACGAGCAGTACTTC	CASSLDGRQLSYEQYF
TRBD2	many	TRBV19	14	TRBJ2-7	TGTGCCAGTAGTCTAGCGGGAGGGACCTACGAGCAGTACTTC	CASSLAGGTYEQYF
-	many	TRBV12-5	11	TRBJ2-7	TGTGCTAGTGCCCTGAGCTACGAGCAGTACTTC	CASALSYEQYF
-	once	TRBV20-1	13	TRBJ1-4	TGCAGTGCTATCGGCCAGGGTGATGAAAAACTGTTTTTT	CSAIGQGDEKLFF
TRBD2	-	TRBV11-3	14	TRBJ2-7	TGTGCCAGCAGCTTAGGGGGGAGGGGCTACGAGCAGTACTTC	CASSLGGRGYEQYF
-	few	TRBV2	12	TRBJ1-2	TGCGCCAGCAGTGAAGGTGGCCATGGCTACACCTTC	CASSEGGHGYTF
-	few	TRBV28	16	TRBJ2-7	TGTGCCAGCAGTCGTATCGAGGGGTCGAATAGAGCGGAGCAGTACTTC	CASSRIEGSNRAEQYF
TRBD1	-	TRBV4-2	17	TRBJ1-2	TGTGCCAGCAGCGGGACAGGGGCTTCGCGCATGGGCTATGGCTACACCTTC	CASSGTGASRMGYGYTF
TRBD2	medium-sized	TRBV11-2	16	TRBJ2-1	TGTGCCAGCAGCTTAGAGGTGAGGGGAAGCGGGACTGAGCAGTTCTTC	CASSLEVRGSGTEQFF
-	many	TRBV27	17	TRBJ1-4	TGTGCCAGCAGTGCGTTGAATGAGGGTCCGGCTAATGAAAAACTGTTTTTT	CASSALNEGPANEKLFF
-	-	TRBV12-5	15	TRBJ1-1	TGTGCTAGTGGTCAGGACAGTCTAATTAACACTGAAGCTTTCTTT	CASGQDSLINTEAFF
-	many	TRBV2	16	TRBJ2-6	TGTGCCAGCGGGGGGAGCAGGGTCTCTGGGGCCAACGTCCTGACTTTC	CASGGSRVSGANVLTF
TRBD2	many	TRBV7-2	15	TRBJ2-1	TGTGCCAGCAGCTTTTATGCGGGAGGCTACAATGAGCAGTTCTTC	CASSFYAGGYNEQFF
-	many	TRBV12-3/TRBV12-4	12	TRBJ1-1	TGTGCCAGCAATCCCACACCACGTAAAGCTTTCTTT	CASNPTPRKAFF
-	many	TRBV19	17	TRBJ2-1	TGTGCCAGTAGTATGCTTACTTTCGGGGGTTCCTACAATGAGCAGTTCTTC	CASSMLTFGGSYNEQFF
-	many	TRBV29-1	11	TRBJ2-3	TGCAGCGTTGTTCCAGTAGATACGCAGTATTTT	CSVVPVDTQYF
-	few	TRBV6-1	15	TRBJ1-2	TGTGCCAGCAGTGCTAGAGGGGGACGTGGGTATGGCTACACCTTC	CASSARGGRGYGYTF
TRBD2	many	TRBV4-1	19	TRBJ2-1	TGCGCCAGCAGCCATCCGGGACTAGCGGGAGGGCCAGGTAACAATGAGCAGTTCTTC	CASSHPGLAGGPGNNEQFF
-	many	TRBV11-2	16	TRBJ2-7	TGTGCCAGCAGCTTAGAATGGGCTCAAGCAAGCTACGAGCAGTACTTC	CASSLEWAQASYEQYF
-	-	TRBV5-1	17	TRBJ2-1	TGCGCCAGCAGCCCACACCCGGCCGAGAACACCTACAATGAGCAGTTCTTC	CASSPHPAENTYNEQFF
TRBD1	many	TRBV19	17	TRBJ1-1	TGTGCCAGTACCGGCGGACAGGGGAGCGTGTTTTACACTGAAGCTTTCTTT	CASTGGQGSVFYTEAFF
-	few	TRBV25-1	11	TRBJ2-1	TGTGCCAGCAAGGGGGGGAATGAGCAGTTCTTC	CASKGGNEQFF
TRBD2	-	TRBV10-1	17	TRBJ2-1	TGCGCCAGCAGTGAGTCACAACTCGGCGGGAGGTTCGATGAGCAGTTCTTC	CASSESQLGGRFDEQFF
TRBD1	-	TRBV28	19	TRBJ1-3	TGTGCCAGCAGTTCCCCTTCCCCGGTACAGGGGTTTTCTGGAAACACCATATATTTT	CASSSPSPVQGFSGNTIYF